These T cell receptor beta chains were read from a single sample in a study of blood T cell repertoires in COVID-19. Using immunoSEQ multiplex PCR, the repertoire was profiled, and TCRdb retains in-frame clones only, with some absent. This sample yields about 460,000 clones, of which approximately 86% are seen a single time; 7% to 10% belongs to the top ten. Sequencing used PBMCs or T cells enriched from blood (not recorded which). The receptors shown here come from a woman aged 55-70 years who had recovered from COVID-19. The CDR3 runs from the conserved cysteine through the conserved F or W. The D gene is left open where the match is weak. Only part of the rows carry a size: once, few, many, or a class if the clone is expanded.

-,TRBD2,TRBV7-6,TRBJ2-3,TGTGCCAGCAGCTCACTAGCGGGGATCACAGATACGCAGTATTTT,CASSSLAGITDTQYF
-,-,TRBV3-1/TRBV3-2,TRBJ1-6,TGTGCCAGCAGCCAAACAGTCGGCAATTCACCCCTCCACTTT,CASSQTVGNSPLHF
-,TRBD2,TRBV3-1/TRBV3-2,TRBJ2-3,TGTGCCAGCAGCCAAGGACTAGCGTGGGATACGCAGTATTTT,CASSQGLAWDTQYF
once,TRBD2,TRBV10-3,TRBJ2-1,TGTGCCATCAGACGGGGACTAGATAGTTTTGAGCAGTTCTTC,CAIRRGLDSFEQFF
-,TRBD1,TRBV25-1,TRBJ1-1,TGTGCCAGCAGTGAATATAACAGACCAGGGGGTGAAGCTTTCTTT,CASSEYNRPGGEAFF
-,TRBD1,TRBV5-1,TRBJ2-6,TGCGCCAGCAGCCCGGGACAGGGGAGCTCTGGGGCCAACGTCCTGACTTTC,CASSPGQGSSGANVLTF
-,-,TRBV19,TRBJ1-1,TGTGCCAGTAGTAGGGGGCAGGGGTATTCTGAAGCTTTCTTT,CASSRGQGYSEAFF
once,-,TRBV5-4,TRBJ1-1,TGTGCCAGCAGCTTGGGACAGGCGAACACTGAAGCTTTCTTT,CASSLGQANTEAFF
-,-,TRBV3-1/TRBV3-2,TRBJ1-1,TGTGCCAGCAGCCAACGTCAGGTTGCTTTCTTT,CASSQRQVAFF
-,-,TRBV10-3,TRBJ1-2,TGTGCCATCAGTGAGTCGCGCGGGGTCGACGGCTACACCTTC,CAISESRGVDGYTF
-,-,TRBV3-1/TRBV3-2,TRBJ2-1,TGTGCCAGCAGCCAAGGGGTCGAGGATGAGCAGTTCTTC,CASSQGVEDEQFF
few,-,TRBV5-5,TRBJ1-2,TGTGCCAGCAGCTGGGACGGGACATATGGCTACACCTTC,CASSWDGTYGYTF
-,-,TRBV30,TRBJ1-5,TGTGCCTGGAGTCCCAAGAGGGGGGGTAGCAATCAGCCCCAGCATTTT,CAWSPKRGGSNQPQHF
-,-,TRBV7-8,TRBJ1-2,TGTGCCAGCAGCCCTCGGTCAGGGGTAGGCGGCTACACCTTC,CASSPRSGVGGYTF
-,-,TRBV5-8,TRBJ1-1,TGTGCCAGCAGCCACTTGTACAGGGACAAGAACACTGAAGCTTTCTTT,CASSHLYRDKNTEAFF
-,-,TRBV5-1,TRBJ1-2,TGCGCCAGCAGCTTAGGACTCCTCCCGGGTGGCTACACCTTC,CASSLGLLPGGYTF
-,TRBD1,TRBV24-1,TRBJ2-1,TGTGCCACCAGTGATTCCGGACCGGGACAGGGCGGAAATGAGCAGTTCTTC,CATSDSGPGQGGNEQFF
-,-,TRBV2,TRBJ2-5,TGTGCCAGCAGTGCGCGGGAGACCCAGTACTTC,CASSARETQYF
-,-,TRBV14,TRBJ2-3,TGTGCCAGCAGCCACTACTTGGGGCGGGGTAGTACAGATACGCAGTATTTT,CASSHYLGRGSTDTQYF
-,TRBD1,TRBV6-2/TRBV6-3,TRBJ1-1,TGTGCCAGCAGTTACCGGACAGGGGTCCTCAACGCTGAAGCTTTCTTT,CASSYRTGVLNAEAFF
-,-,TRBV21-1,TRBJ2-1,TGTGCCAGCAGCCGATCGGGTAGTGAGCAGTTCTTC,CASSRSGSEQFF
few,-,TRBV19,TRBJ1-6,TGTGCCAGTAGTGAGCGGGAGGATTCACCCCTCCACTTT,CASSEREDSPLHF
-,-,TRBV28,TRBJ1-5,TGTGCCAGCCGTGTGGGAGGACACAATCAGCCCCAGCATTTT,CASRVGGHNQPQHF
-,TRBD2,TRBV5-1,TRBJ2-1,TGCGCCAGCAGCTTGGTGAGGTCAGCGGGGGGATCCTACAATGAGCAGTTCTTC,CASSLVRSAGGSYNEQFF
-,TRBD1,TRBV7-6,TRBJ1-4,TGTGCCAGCAGCCTCGACAGGGGGCGAAGGACTAATGAAAAACTGTTTTTT,CASSLDRGRRTNEKLFF
-,-,TRBV9,TRBJ1-1,TGTGCCAGCAGTAGCTCGCCGTACAGGATTCAGGGCACTGAAGCTTTCTTT,CASSSSPYRIQGTEAFF
-,TRBD1,TRBV10-3,TRBJ1-1,TGTGCCATCAGCACCGGGACAGGGGCCATGAACACTGAAGCTTTCTTT,CAISTGTGAMNTEAFF
-,-,TRBV7-2,TRBJ2-5,TGTGCCAGCCGCAAGAGGAATCAAGAGACCCAGTACTTC,CASRKRNQETQYF
-,-,TRBV11-3,TRBJ2-7,TGTGCCAGCAGCTTAGGGACTGATGTTTTGTACGAGCAGTACTTC,CASSLGTDVLYEQYF
-,-,TRBV10-3,TRBJ2-3,TGTGCCACAGGAGGGACAGTCGTACTACCCGGCACAGATACGCAGTATTTT,CATGGTVVLPGTDTQYF
-,-,TRBV7-9,TRBJ2-7,TGTGCCAGCAGCCCTAGGAGGCGGGGGCTCCCCTACGAGCAGTACTTC,CASSPRRRGLPYEQYF